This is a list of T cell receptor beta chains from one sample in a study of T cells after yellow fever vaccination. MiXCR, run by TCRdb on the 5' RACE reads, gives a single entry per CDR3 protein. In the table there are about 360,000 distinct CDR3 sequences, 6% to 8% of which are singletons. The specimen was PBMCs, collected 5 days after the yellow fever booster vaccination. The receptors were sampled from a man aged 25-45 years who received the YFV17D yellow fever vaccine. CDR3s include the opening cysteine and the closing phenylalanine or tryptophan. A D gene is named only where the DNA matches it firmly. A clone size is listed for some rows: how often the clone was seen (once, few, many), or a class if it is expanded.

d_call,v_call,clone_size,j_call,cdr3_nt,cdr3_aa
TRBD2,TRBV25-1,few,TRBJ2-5,TGTGCCAGCAGTGAACACCCGGGACTAGCGGGAGAAGAGACCCAGTACTTC,CASSEHPGLAGEETQYF
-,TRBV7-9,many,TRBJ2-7,TGTGCCAGCAGCCTAGAGGGGCAGGGATTGGAAGAGCAGTACTTC,CASSLEGQGLEEQYF
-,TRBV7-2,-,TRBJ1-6,TGTGCCAGCAGCCCGTCAACAGGTTTCTTTAATCCCCTCCACTTT,CASSPSTGFFNPLHF
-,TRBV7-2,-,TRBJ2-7,TGTGCCAGCAGCTCCCCTGCTGACGAGCAGTACTTC,CASSSPADEQYF
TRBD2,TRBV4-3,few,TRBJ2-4,TGCGCCAGCAGCCAAGACAGCGGGATGGGAAACATTCAGTACTTC,CASSQDSGMGNIQYF
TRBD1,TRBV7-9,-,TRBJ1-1,TGTGCCAGCAGCCGCCTTGGACAGGTTGAAGCTTTCTTT,CASSRLGQVEAFF
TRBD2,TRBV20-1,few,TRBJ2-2,TGCAGTGCTAGGAAGGGAGGGGTAAACACCGGGGAGCTGTTTTTT,CSARKGGVNTGELFF
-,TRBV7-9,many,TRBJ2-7,TGTGCCAGCAGCTCACCCGGTACTTACAGCTACGAGCAGTACTTC,CASSSPGTYSYEQYF
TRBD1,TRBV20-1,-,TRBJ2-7,TGCAGTGCCCTTCCCCCGGGACAGGCTTCCTACGAGCAGTACTTC,CSALPPGQASYEQYF
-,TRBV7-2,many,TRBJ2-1,TGTGCCAGCAGCTGGGGGACATTCGCCGCTGAGCAGTTCTTC,CASSWGTFAAEQFF
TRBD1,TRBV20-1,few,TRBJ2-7,TGCAGTGCTAGTAGTGGACAGGTGAGGGTCGAGCAGTACTTC,CSASSGQVRVEQYF
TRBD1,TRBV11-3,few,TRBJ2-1,TGTGCCAGCAGCTCCGGGACAGGGATCGGTGAGCAGTTCTTC,CASSSGTGIGEQFF
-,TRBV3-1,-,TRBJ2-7,TGTGCCAGCAGCCAAGTTAAGGGCTACGAGCAGTACTTC,CASSQVKGYEQYF
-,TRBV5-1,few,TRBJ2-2,TGCGCCAGCAGCTTAAACCGGGACAAAAAAACCGGGGAGCTGTTTTTT,CASSLNRDKKTGELFF
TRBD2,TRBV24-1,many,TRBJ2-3,TGTGCCACCAGTGACCCTGGGACTAGCAGAAATACGCAGTATTTT,CATSDPGTSRNTQYF
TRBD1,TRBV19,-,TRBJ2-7,TGTGCCAGTAGTGCCCGGGACAGACTGGACGAGCAGTACTTC,CASSARDRLDEQYF
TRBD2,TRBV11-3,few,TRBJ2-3,TGTGCCAGCAGCTCTCCTGGGACTAGCGGGATTACAGATACGCAGTATTTT,CASSSPGTSGITDTQYF
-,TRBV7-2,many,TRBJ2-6,TGTGCCAGCAGTTTAGCCGGCTCTGGGGCCAACGTCCTGACTTTC,CASSLAGSGANVLTF
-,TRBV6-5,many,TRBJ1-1,TGTGCCAGCAGTTGGGTTGGTTCGGACACTGAAGCTTTCTTT,CASSWVGSDTEAFF
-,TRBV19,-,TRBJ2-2,TGTGCCAGTAGTACAGGGGGGGTACGGACCGGGGAGCTGTTTTTT,CASSTGGVRTGELFF
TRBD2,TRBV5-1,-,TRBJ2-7,TGCGCCAGCAGCCCAACTCCGGGACTAGCGGGAGGAGACGAGCAGTACTTC,CASSPTPGLAGGDEQYF
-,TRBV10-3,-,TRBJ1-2,TGTGCCATCAGGCCAGGGGAGGCAGGTGGAGCGCGTGGCTACACCTTC,CAIRPGEAGGARGYTF
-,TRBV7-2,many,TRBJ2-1,TGTGCCAGCAGCTTACAGAGCGGGACAACTTACAATGAGCAGTTCTTC,CASSLQSGTTYNEQFF
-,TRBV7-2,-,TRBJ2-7,TGTGCCAGCAGCCCCGAGGCACGGTCCTACGAGCAGTACTTC,CASSPEARSYEQYF
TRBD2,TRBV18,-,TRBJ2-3,TGTGCCAGCTCAACCAGGACTAGCGGGGTGACTCATACGCAGTATTTT,CASSTRTSGVTHTQYF
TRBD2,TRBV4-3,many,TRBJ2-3,TGCGCCAGCAGCGAAGGACTAGCGGTCAGCACAGATACGCAGTATTTT,CASSEGLAVSTDTQYF
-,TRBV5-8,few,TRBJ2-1,TGTGCCAGCAGCTTCAGTGATGAGCAGTTCTTC,CASSFSDEQFF
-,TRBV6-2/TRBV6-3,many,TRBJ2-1,TGTGCCAGCAGCCCTGGTGGGCTATCCTACAATGAGCAGTTCTTC,CASSPGGLSYNEQFF
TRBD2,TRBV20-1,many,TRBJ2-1,TGCAGTGCAACGCTAGCGGGAGGGCCCAGTGAGCAGTTCTTC,CSATLAGGPSEQFF
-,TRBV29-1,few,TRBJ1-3,TGCAGCGTTGTGGGGGGCACTGGAAACACCATATATTTT,CSVVGGTGNTIYF
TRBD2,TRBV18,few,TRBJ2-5,TGTGCCAGCTCCCATCTAGCGGGGCAAGAGACCCAGTACTTC,CASSHLAGQETQYF
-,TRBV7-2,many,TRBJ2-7,TGTGCCAGCAGTCAAGTCGAGTACAGAGTTCCCTACGAGCAGTACTTC,CASSQVEYRVPYEQYF
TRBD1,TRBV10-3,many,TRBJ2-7,TGTGCCATCAGTGTGCAACAGGGGGCCCCCGCCGCATACGAGCAGTACTTC,CAISVQQGAPAAYEQYF
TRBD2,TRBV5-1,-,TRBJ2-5,TGCGCCAGCAGCGGGAGCGGGAGTGGAGAGACCCAGTACTTC,CASSGSGSGETQYF
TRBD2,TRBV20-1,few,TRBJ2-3,TGCAGTGCGGAGGGACTAGCGGGCACAGATACGCAGTATTTT,CSAEGLAGTDTQYF
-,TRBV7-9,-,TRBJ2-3,TGTGCCAGCAGCTTAGATCCAGGGGTGAACACAGATACGCAGTATTTT,CASSLDPGVNTDTQYF
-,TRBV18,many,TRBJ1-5,TGTGCCAGCTCCCCCGGGCGGAGGGATCAGCCCCAGCATTTT,CASSPGRRDQPQHF